The 30 T cell receptor beta chains in this list originate from one sample, sequenced in a study of blood T cell repertoires in COVID-19. TCRdb keeps only in-frame clones here, not all; method: immunoSEQ multiplex PCR. This sample has approximately 50,000 clones; about 85% occur once, and the top ten carry roughly 10%. The specimen sequenced was peripheral blood. The source of these receptors is a human donor in a cohort sampled during active COVID-19.

V is TRBV3-1 (or the pseudogene TRBV3-2) and J is TRBJ1-5, with 8 bases that match TRBD1. V trimming: 3 bases; J trimming: 10 bases; junction bases outside the gene matches: 2. CDR1 and CDR2 from the germline V gene are LGHDT and YNNKEL (reference sequence). The CDR3 has 12 amino acids. The CDR3 DNA reads as TGTGCCAGCAGCCATGACAGGGGACCCCAGCATTTT. This sequence encodes CASSHDRGPQHF.

The chain carries TRBV19 and TRBJ2-7, with unresolved D. Trimming shortened V by 5 bases and J by 3 bases, and 11 bases separated the two germline ends. CDR1 is LNHDA and CDR2 is SQIVND in the germline V gene (reference sequence). The length of the CDR3 is 13 residues. CDR3 DNA: TGTGCCAGTAGTTCATCCCCGGGCTACGAGCAGTACTTC. It translates to CASSSSPGYEQYF.

The V and J genes are TRBV28 and TRBJ1-2, with D possibly TRBD1 on 5 matching bases. Per the germline V gene, CDR1 is MDHEN and CDR2 is SYDVKM. CDR3 length: 13 amino acids. V dropped 10 bases and J dropped 4 bases, with 16 bases sitting between them. The DNA for the CDR3 is TGTGCCATTCAGGGTGGCAGAGTCTATGGCTACACCTTC. This encodes CAIQGGRVYGYTF.

The chain employs TRBV19 and TRBJ2-1; unclear D gene. Trimming removed 1 base at V and 10 bases at J, with 5 bases between. CDR3 length: 11 residues. Germline V lookup: CDR1 LNHDA, CDR2 SQIVND (reference sequence). CDR3 nucleotides: TGTGCCAGTAGTATAGGCAGAGAGCAGTTCTTC. Its protein is CASSIGREQFF.

The rearrangement links TRBV10-1 to TRBJ2-3; D remains unclear. The V gene's germline CDR1 is WNHNN and CDR2 SYGVQD (reference sequence). Trimming removed 0 bases from V and 6 bases from J, with 7 bases in between. The CDR3 extends over 13 amino acids. Here the CDR3 reads CASSESVLDTQYF. CDR3 DNA: TGCGCCAGCAGTGAGTCTGTCCTGGATACGCAGTATTTT.

The chain couples TRBV27 to TRBJ2-7, with 9 bases matching TRBD2. CDR3 length: 17 amino acids. V lost 2 bases to trimming and J lost 4 bases; unmatched junction nucleotides: 12. Germline V gene lookup returns CDR1 MNHEY and CDR2 SMNVEV (reference sequence). CDR3 residues: CASSLESGGTEIYEQYF. The DNA for the CDR3 is TGTGCCAGCAGTTTAGAAAGCGGGGGGACAGAGATATACGAGCAGTACTTC.

This sequence joins TRBV14 and TRBJ2-3, with D tentatively TRBD1 (6 bases). This CDR3 spans 17 amino acids. In germline, CDR1 is SGHDN, CDR2 FVKESK. V was trimmed by 0 bases and J by 2 bases, leaving 15 bases between them. CDR3 in DNA: TGTGCCAGCAGCCAAGACAGGGGCCCTTTATACACAGATACGCAGTATTTT. Translating gives CASSQDRGPLYTDTQYF. The full variable domain, completed using reference TRBV14 and TRBJ2-3, is EAGVTQFPSHSVIEKGQTVTLRCDPISGHDNLYWYRRVMGKEIKFLLHFVKESKQDESGMPNNRFLAERTGGTYSTLKVQPAELEDSGVYFCASSQDRGPLYTDTQYFGPGTRLTVL.

The rearrangement joins TRBV11-3 to TRBJ2-7, with 7 nucleotides matching TRBD1. Germline CDR1 reads SGHNT; CDR2 reads YENEEA. V was pared by 3 bases and J by 6 bases, with 20 bases of the junction left unmatched. CDR3 length equals 18 residues. CDR3 nucleotide sequence: TGTGCCAGCAGCTTCCAACCTCCCGACAGGGTAGGAAAGTGCGAGCAGTACTTC. It codes for CASSFQPPDRVGKCEQYF.

The chain joins TRBV7-8 to TRBJ1-1; D is undetermined. Trimming took 3 bases from V and 1 from J, leaving 9 bases between them. Germline CDR1 is SGHVS and CDR2 is FQNEAQ. The CDR3 length is 14 residues. CDR3 nucleotides: TGTGCCAGCAGCTTGGTAGCGGGGAACACTGAAGCTTTCTTT. Protein product: CASSLVAGNTEAFF.

This clone was seen once. The V call is TRBV7-2, the J call TRBJ2-7, with D perhaps TRBD1 (6 bases). Trimming pared 6 bases from V and 7 bases from J, leaving 16 bases between. This CDR3 has 13 residues. Germline-derived CDR1 and CDR2 are SGHTA and FQGNSA. The DNA for the CDR3 is TGTGCCAGCAGACAAGATCCTAGGGGGGAGCAGTACTTC. It specifies CASRQDPRGEQYF. The full variable domain, in which reference TRBV7-2 and TRBJ2-7 provide the parts outside the CDR3, is GAGVSQSPSNKVTEKGKDVELRCDPISGHTALYWYRQSLGQGLEFLIYFQGNSAPDKSGLPSDRFSAERTGGSVSTLTIQRTQQEDSAVYLCASRQDPRGEQYFGPGTRLTVT.

The chain has TRBV7-9 and TRBJ2-3, with 8 nucleotides matching TRBD1. Per the germline V gene, CDR1 is SEHNR and CDR2 is FQNEAQ (reference sequence). The ends lost 5 bases at V and 14 bases at J; junction bases unmatched: 9. The CDR3 loop spans 12 amino acids. The CDR3 reads CASSPAGGYRYF. DNA of the CDR3: TGTGCCAGCAGCCCAGCAGGGGGCTATAGGTATTTT.

The rearrangement links TRBV3-1 (or the pseudogene TRBV3-2) to TRBJ1-6, with D unresolved. The CDR3 extends over 15 amino acids. Germline V gene lookup returns CDR1 LGHDT and CDR2 YNNKEL (reference sequence). V lost 4 bases to trimming and J lost 0 bases, with 7 bases between them. The CDR3 DNA sequence: TGTGCCAGCAGCCCCACGAGCTCCTATAATTCACCCCTCCACTTT. As protein: CASSPTSSYNSPLHF.

The chain joins TRBV7-2 to TRBJ2-7, with 8 bases matching TRBD2. The CDR3 runs 15 residues. V gave up 6 bases and J gave up 2 bases; unmatched junction bases: 9. Germline CDR1 and CDR2: SGHTA and FQGNSA. CDR3 DNA: TGTGCCAGCAGTTCGCCCGGCGGGGGGACCTACGAGCAGTACTTC. Amino acids: CASSSPGGGTYEQYF.

V usage is TRBV28 and J usage is TRBJ2-1, with unresolved D. The germline V gene encodes CDR1 MDHEN and CDR2 SYDVKM. There are 16 residues in the CDR3. The V gene lost 3 bases and the J gene lost 6 bases, with 18 bases spanning the gap. CDR3 sequence: CASSLPFISPANEQFF. As DNA, the CDR3 is TGTGCCAGCAGTTTGCCGTTTATTAGCCCTGCCAATGAGCAGTTCTTC.

This clone was recorded once. This chain uses TRBV6-5 with TRBJ2-5; perhaps TRBD1 as D (6 bases). The CDR3 runs 15 residues. Germline V lookup: CDR1 MNHEY, CDR2 SVGAGI. V was trimmed by 0 bases and J by 5 bases, leaving 13 bases between them. The CDR3 reads CASSYSTVRGETQYF. For the CDR3, the DNA is TGTGCCAGCAGTTACTCGACCGTAAGGGGGGAGACCCAGTACTTC.

The chain combines TRBV28 with TRBJ2-1; the match to TRBD2 covers 13 bases. The junction had 15 bases not matched to a gene; V was cut back by 8 bases and J by 5 bases. This CDR3 has 18 amino acids. In germline, CDR1 is MDHEN, CDR2 SYDVKM. This CDR3 is CASRSRTSGRGIDNEQFF. CDR3 sequence (DNA): TGTGCCAGCCGTTCCCGAACTAGCGGGAGGGGAATAGACAATGAGCAGTTCTTC.

The V call is TRBV5-1, the J call TRBJ2-4; TRBD2 matches at 13 bases. Germline loops: CDR1 SGHRS, CDR2 YFSETQ. CDR3 length equals 17 residues. The ends lost 4 bases at V and 3 bases at J; junction bases unmatched: 7. CDR3 DNA sequence: TGCGCCAGCAGCCCGGGACTAGCGGGAAGGGGCAAAAACATTCAGTACTTC. Translated: CASSPGLAGRGKNIQYF.

This clone occurred once. The chain combines TRBV19 with TRBJ1-5; a possible D gene is TRBD1 (5 bases). The CDR3 extends over 14 amino acids. Germline-derived CDR1 and CDR2 are LNHDA and SQIVND (reference sequence). V was pared by 3 bases and J by 6 bases, with 12 bases between. The CDR3 protein is CASSIRQGGQPQHF. The CDR3 DNA reads as TGTGCCAGTAGTATTAGGCAGGGAGGTCAGCCCCAGCATTTT.

This chain connects TRBV29-1 to TRBJ1-3; possible D gene TRBD1, 6 bases. Per germline, CDR1 SQVTM and CDR2 ANQGSEA. The CDR3 totals 14 residues. V was pared by 4 bases and J by 0 bases, with 10 bases between. CDR3: CSVGGQSSGNTIYF. CDR3 coding DNA: TGCAGCGTTGGGGGGCAGAGCTCTGGAAACACCATATATTTT. Combining the CDR3 with reference TRBV29-1 and TRBJ1-3 gives the whole variable domain SAVISQKPSRDICQRGTSLTIQCQVDSQVTMMFWYRQQPGQSLTLIATANQGSEATYESGFVIDKFPISRPNLTFSTLTVSNMSPEDSSIYLCSVGGQSSGNTIYFGEGSWLTVV.

The chain has TRBV18 and TRBJ2-1; 12 nucleotides match TRBD2. There are 15 residues in the CDR3. The germline V gene encodes CDR1 KGHSH and CDR2 LQKENI. J lost 6 bases, V lost 5 bases, and 5 bases had no gene match. Written as DNA, the CDR3 is TGTGCCAGCTCATGGACTAGCGGGATGACCAATGAGCAGTTCTTC. It specifies CASSWTSGMTNEQFF.

This chain connects TRBV6-2 or TRBV6-3 to TRBJ2-7, with a weak D call TRBD2 (5 bases). This CDR3 has 13 residues. CDR1 is MNHEY and CDR2 is SVGEGT in the germline V gene. The ends were cut back, 6 bases at V and 11 bases at J, with 20 bases in the middle. The CDR3 nucleotides read TGTGCCAGCAGCCCCTCCGGACGCCTCGGGGAGTACTTC. Protein product: CASSPSGRLGEYF.

The V and J genes are TRBV28 and TRBJ1-2, with D uncertain. Germline V lookup: CDR1 MDHEN, CDR2 SYDVKM. The CDR3 is made up of 13 amino acids. V was trimmed by 6 bases and J by 7 bases, leaving 15 bases between them. CDR3 DNA sequence: TGTGCCAGCAGATTAGCGGGGTCGGGTGGCTACACCTTC. Its translation is CASRLAGSGGYTF.

The chain links TRBV5-5 to TRBJ1-1; D is unclear. Germline CDR1 is SGHKS and CDR2 is YYEKEE (reference sequence). This CDR3 has 14 residues. V lost 4 bases and J lost 5, with 15 bases in between. The CDR3 is CASSLGGRRTEAFF. In DNA, the CDR3 is TGTGCCAGCAGCCTCGGCGGCCGGAGGACTGAAGCTTTCTTT.

The DNA of the CDR3 is TGTGCCAGCAGTGCGACTAGCGGGAGTAGGAATGAGCAGTTCTTC. The encoded protein is CASSATSGSRNEQFF. V and J are TRBV3-1 (or the pseudogene TRBV3-2) and TRBJ2-1, with 12 bases identical to TRBD2. Germline V gene data show CDR1 as LGHDT and CDR2 as YNNKEL (reference sequence). V lost 6 bases to trimming and J lost 7 bases; unmatched junction nucleotides: 7. The CDR3 has 15 residues.

The V and J genes are TRBV30 and TRBJ1-2; TRBD1 might be the D (6 bases). V shed 4 bases and J shed 4 bases, with 16 bases lying between them. The germline gives CDR1 GTSNPN, CDR2 SVGIG (reference sequence). This CDR3 region has 14 residues. The CDR3: CAWIKAGHRYGYTF. DNA for the CDR3: TGTGCCTGGATCAAAGCGGGACACCGCTATGGCTACACCTTC.

CDR3 in amino acids: CASRIRARAATEAFF. The CDR3 DNA sequence: TGTGCCAGTAGGATACGGGCCAGGGCTGCCACTGAAGCTTTCTTT. This chain joins TRBV19 and TRBJ1-1; D may be TRBD1 (5 bases). CDR3 length equals 15 residues. The ends were cut back, 6 bases at V and 4 bases at J, with 18 bases in the middle. CDR1 and CDR2 from the germline V gene are LNHDA and SQIVND (reference sequence).

The chain combines TRBV27 with TRBJ2-1; 9 bases map to TRBD1. There are 19 residues in the CDR3. With V trimmed by 6 bases and J by 3 bases, 18 bases remained unmatched. The germline gives CDR1 MNHEY, CDR2 SMNVEV (reference sequence). The CDR3 bases are TGTGCCAGCAGCTTTTCCGTCGACAGGACAGGGGACTACTACAATGAGCAGTTCTTC. Translated: CASSFSVDRTGDYYNEQFF.

This rearrangement joins TRBV7-7 to TRBJ2-5, with TRBD1 matching over 9 bases. This CDR3 spans 16 amino acids. CDR1 SSHAT and CDR2 FNYEAQ come from the germline V gene (reference sequence). Losses at the gene ends were 1 base for V and 0 bases for J; bases not matched to a gene: 3. CDR3 region: CASSLVTGGDQETQYF. CDR3 sequence (DNA): TGTGCCAGCAGCTTAGTGACAGGGGGGGACCAAGAGACCCAGTACTTC. Combining the CDR3 with reference TRBV7-7 and TRBJ2-5 gives the whole variable domain GAGVSQSPRYKVTKRGQDVTLRCDPISSHATLYWYQQALGQGPEFLTYFNYEAQPDKSGLPSDRFSAERPEGSISTLTIQRTEQRDSAMYRCASSLVTGGDQETQYFGPGTRLLVL.

The CDR3 is CASSEAAGGYEQYF. The CDR3 bases are TGTGCCAGCAGTGAAGCGGCAGGCGGGTACGAGCAGTACTTC. This chain joins TRBV2 and TRBJ2-7; D might be TRBD2 (5 bases). This CDR3 region has 14 residues. CDR1 is SNHLY, CDR2 FYNNEI, per germline. V gave up 0 bases and J gave up 4 bases, with 10 bases separating them.

The V call is TRBV28, the J call TRBJ2-7; 9 nucleotides align to TRBD1. The CDR3 is 17 residues long. V dropped 5 bases and J dropped 0; count of bases not matched to a gene: 11. CDR1 is MDHEN, CDR2 SYDVKM, per germline. The CDR3 DNA is TGTGCCAGCAGTATACCCTCCGGGACAGGGAGCTCCTACGAGCAGTACTTC. It encodes CASSIPSGTGSSYEQYF.